The present entry profiles one TCR beta chain with its context. The sample is drawn from a study of OX40 agonist ivuxolimab in advanced cancers. TCRdb's table, derived via immunoSEQ multiplex PCR, lists solely in-frame clones and lacks some. The sample lists under 65,000 clones; around 90% were seen once. The germline gives CDR1 MNHNY, CDR2 SVGAGI (reference sequence). The V gene lost 2 bases and the J gene lost 6 bases, with 14 bases spanning the gap. The CDR3 totals 14 residues. Specimen: CD4+ or CD8+ T cells sorted from blood, collected in a trial of the OX40 agonist ivuxolimab. The chain is built from TRBV6-6 and TRBJ2-7; D may be TRBD2 (5 bases). The receptor's source is an adult with an advanced solid tumor such as melanoma, head and neck, liver or kidney cancer. The chain's CDR3 is CASSYGQIRGEQYF. The CDR3 nucleotides read TGTGCCAGCAGTTACGGCCAGATCCGGGGCGAGCAGTACTTC.